The 23 T cell receptor beta chains reported below all come from one sample, sequenced in a study of spatial heterogeneity in lung cancer. Time point specified: blood at routine non-recurrence follow-up after resection. From the 5' RACE reads, TCRdb called clonotypes with MiXCR, one entry per CDR3 protein. The table includes tens of thousands of distinct CDR3 sequences, about 12% detected once. Sequenced material: PBMCs, taken at follow-up. The receptor source for this set is a male donor with early-stage non-small cell lung cancer.

This clonotype occurred many times. V and J are TRBV7-3 and TRBJ2-3, with no clear D. The CDR3 has 14 amino acids. Per the germline V gene, CDR1 is SGHTA and CDR2 is FQGTGA. Trimming shortened V by 5 bases and J by 1 base, and 10 bases separated the two germline ends. The CDR3 DNA reads as TGTGCCAGCAGCACAAGCCAGGGCACAGATACGCAGTATTTT. Translation: CASSTSQGTDTQYF.

This chain joins TRBV18 and TRBJ2-5; 14 positions match TRBD2. Looked up from germline, CDR1 is KGHSH and CDR2 is LQKENI. The CDR3 is made up of 16 amino acids. V trimming: 5 bases; J trimming: 1 base; junction bases outside the gene matches: 3. CDR3 amino acids: CASSSGLAGAQETQYF. CDR3 DNA sequence: TGTGCCAGCTCATCGGGACTAGCGGGGGCCCAAGAGACCCAGTACTTC.

At least ten counts were recorded for this clonotype. The chain recombines TRBV6-5 with TRBJ2-7, with a weak D call TRBD1 (5 bases). The germline gives CDR1 MNHEY, CDR2 SVGAGI. The CDR3 is 14 amino acids. V lost 0 bases and J lost 2, with 8 bases in between. The CDR3 DNA reads TGTGCCAGCAGTTACTCGGGGCACACCTACGAGCAGTACTTC. Translating gives CASSYSGHTYEQYF.

This clonotype was counted ten times or more. The chain uses TRBV3-1 and TRBJ2-5; D perhaps matches TRBD1 (6 bases). CDR1 is LGHDT and CDR2 is YNNKEL in the germline V gene (reference sequence). This CDR3 has 14 amino acids. Trimming removed 1 base at V and 1 base at J, with 7 bases between. The CDR3 spells CASSQGTAQETQYF. The CDR3, as DNA: TGTGCCAGCAGCCAAGGGACAGCCCAAGAGACCCAGTACTTC.

There are many counts of this clonotype. The chain couples TRBV12-3 or TRBV12-4 to TRBJ1-1; weak D call: TRBD1 (5 bases). The germline V and J ends were trimmed by 8 bases and 1 base, with 14 bases remaining between them. The CDR3 spans 14 residues. In nucleotides, the CDR3 is TGTGCCAGCCGGCTGGGGGTCAGGAACACTGAAGCTTTCTTT. It is translated as CASRLGVRNTEAFF.

This clonotype was counted only a few times. The genes are TRBV5-1 and TRBJ2-3, with a possible D match to TRBD2 (5 bases). The CDR3 length is 17 residues. V lost 4 bases and J 0 bases, leaving 18 bases between the germline ends. The germline gives CDR1 SGHRS, CDR2 YFSETQ. The CDR3 protein is CASSAGDLVPSTDTQYF. The CDR3 nucleotides read TGCGCCAGCAGCGCGGGTGACCTCGTACCCAGCACAGATACGCAGTATTTT.

This clonotype was counted many times. V and J are TRBV7-9 and TRBJ2-3; 9 bases line up with TRBD2. Germline assignment: CDR1 SEHNR and CDR2 FQNEAQ (reference sequence). The ends lost 6 bases at V and 4 bases at J; junction bases unmatched: 11. The CDR3 sequence is 16 residues long. The CDR3 spells CASRQPGTSLSDTQYF. The CDR3 DNA reads as TGTGCCAGCAGACAACCCGGGACTAGCTTATCAGATACGCAGTATTTT.

This clonotype was picked up many times. This chain joins TRBV20-1 and TRBJ2-5; D not certain. Germline V gene data show CDR1 as DFQATT and CDR2 as SNEGSKA (reference sequence). The V end lost 6 bases, the J end lost 4 bases, and 12 bases lay between the germline ends. CDR3 length: 12 residues. CDR3 DNA: TGCAGTGCGCCGCGTTCTTCAGAGACCCAGTACTTC. Its protein product is CSAPRSSETQYF.

This clonotype was observed at least ten times. The chain uses TRBV20-1 and TRBJ2-4; 14 bases are a match to TRBD2. CDR3 length: 16 amino acids. The V gene end was trimmed by 6 bases and the J gene end by 6 bases; junction bases not matched to a gene: 10. In germline, CDR1 is DFQATT, CDR2 SNEGSKA (reference sequence). The CDR3 here is CSASGLAGGWGNIQYF. In DNA form, the CDR3 reads TGCAGTGCGTCAGGACTAGCGGGAGGATGGGGAAACATTCAGTACTTC.

This clonotype came up many times. The chain recombines TRBV30 with TRBJ1-2; perhaps TRBD1 as D (5 bases). The CDR3 runs 14 residues. Germline assignment: CDR1 GTSNPN and CDR2 SVGIG (reference sequence). V was pared by 3 bases and J by 0 bases, with 11 bases between. The chain's CDR3 is CAWSRPTANYGYTF. The DNA for the CDR3 is TGTGCCTGGAGCAGGCCGACAGCTAACTATGGCTACACCTTC.

This clonotype appeared a few times. The chain carries TRBV6-2 or TRBV6-3 and TRBJ1-5; weak D call: TRBD1 (5 bases). Germline V gene data show CDR1 as MNHEY and CDR2 as SVGEGT. This CDR3 spans 13 amino acids. V was clipped by 8 bases and J by 0 bases, with 8 bases between them. The CDR3 DNA reads TGTGCCAGCTACCAGGGTAGCAATCAGCCCCAGCATTTT. Its protein is CASYQGSNQPQHF.

This sequence joins TRBV7-9 and TRBJ1-1; D gene uncertain. V dropped 1 base and J dropped 10 bases, with 13 bases sitting between them. The germline gives CDR1 SEHNR, CDR2 FQNEAQ (reference sequence). The CDR3 has 13 residues. The CDR3 coding sequence is TGTGCCAGCAGCTTAGGGGAGCTGGTCTCAGCTTTCTTT. This codes for CASSLGELVSAFF.

There are many counts of this clonotype. This chain joins TRBV3-1 and TRBJ1-1; D is undetermined. The CDR3 covers 12 residues. The germline CDR1 and CDR2 sequences are LGHDT and YNNKEL (reference sequence). V was shortened by 1 base and J by 7 bases, with 7 bases between the two germline ends. In nucleotides, the CDR3 is TGTGCCAGCAGCCAAGTGGCCAGTGAAGCTTTCTTT. This translates into CASSQVASEAFF. The complete variable domain, with remaining parts taken from reference TRBV3-1 and TRBJ1-1, reads DTAVSQTPKYLVTQMGNDKSIKCEQNLGHDTMYWYKQDSKKFLKIMFSYNNKELIINETVPNRFSPKSPDKAHLNLHINSLELGDSAVYFCASSQVASEAFFGQGTRLTVV.

In nucleotides, the CDR3 is TGTGCCAGCAGCTTGGACAGGAATCACTATGGCTACACCTTC. This translates into CASSLDRNHYGYTF. The genes are TRBV5-6 and TRBJ1-2, with a possible D match to TRBD1 (5 bases). The length of the CDR3 is 14 residues. The germline V and J ends were trimmed by 0 bases and 3 bases, with 9 bases remaining between them. The germline CDR1 and CDR2 sequences are SGHDT and YYEEEE.

The genes are TRBV7-8 and TRBJ1-3, with D possibly being TRBD1 (5 bases). The CDR3 has 16 residues. V dropped 3 bases and J dropped 0 bases, with 12 bases sitting between them. Germline V gene data show CDR1 as SGHVS and CDR2 as FQNEAQ. The CDR3 nucleotides read TGTGCCAGCAGCTTGGGGCCGGCGGGCTCTGGAAACACCATATATTTT. This sequence encodes CASSLGPAGSGNTIYF. Variable domain in full (rest from reference TRBV7-8 and TRBJ1-3): GAGVSQSPRYKVAKRGQDVALRCDPISGHVSLFWYQQALGQGPEFLTYFQNEAQLDKSGLPSDRFFAERPEGSVSTLKIQRTQQEDSAVYLCASSLGPAGSGNTIYFGEGSWLTVV.

This clonotype was seen only a few times. The chain recombines TRBV14 with TRBJ2-5; D unclear. Per germline, CDR1 SGHDN and CDR2 FVKESK. The CDR3 contains 13 residues. With 0 bases removed from V and 5 bases from J, the gap between germline ends came to 7 bases. The CDR3 protein is CASSQDLGETQYF. DNA for the CDR3: TGTGCCAGCAGCCAAGATTTGGGGGAGACCCAGTACTTC.

This clonotype was recorded at least ten times. The chain employs TRBV25-1 and TRBJ2-2; tentative D call: TRBD2 (6 bases). The CDR3 is made up of 14 amino acids. V was cut by 3 bases and J by 8 bases, with 13 bases left in between. Germline CDR1 MGHDK, CDR2 SYGVNS. CDR3 protein: CASSDPSGYGELFF. The CDR3 DNA sequence: TGTGCCAGCAGTGATCCCAGCGGGTATGGGGAGCTGTTTTTT.

This clonotype was seen ten or more times. V is TRBV20-1 and J is TRBJ2-2; D is possibly TRBD2 (6 bases). Germline V gene data show CDR1 as DFQATT and CDR2 as SNEGSKA (reference sequence). The V end lost 2 bases, the J end lost 1 base, and 8 bases lay between the germline ends. The CDR3 runs 14 residues. This CDR3 reads CSARQAGNTGELFF. The CDR3 DNA sequence: TGCAGTGCTAGACAAGCGGGGAACACCGGGGAGCTGTTTTTT.

In this sample, this clonotype turned up many times. The V and J genes are TRBV12-3 or TRBV12-4 and TRBJ1-1; D ambiguous. The CDR3 runs to 14 residues. Deletions cut 7 bases from V and 1 base from J, with 13 bases between. For the CDR3, the DNA is TGTGCCAGCAACCTACAGAATCCGAACACTGAAGCTTTCTTT. Protein sequence: CASNLQNPNTEAFF.

There are many counts of this clonotype. V gene TRBV7-2 combines with J gene TRBJ1-2; no definite D call. The CDR3 covers 13 residues. CDR1 is SGHTA, CDR2 FQGNSA, per germline. The V and J ends lost 3 bases and 7 bases respectively, with 12 bases between them. The CDR3 DNA is TGTGCCAGCAGCTTTCAAGGATGGGCTGGCTACACCTTC. Encoded protein: CASSFQGWAGYTF.

The chain recombines TRBV6-6 with TRBJ1-5; 8 bases fit TRBD1. The CDR3 has 17 residues. J gave up 3 bases and V 6 bases, and 13 bases lay outside the gene matches. The V gene's germline CDR1 is MNHNY and CDR2 SVGAGI (reference sequence). The CDR3 loop is CASRPEETRGPNQPQHF. The CDR3 nucleotides are TGTGCCAGCAGACCCGAGGAGACCAGGGGGCCCAATCAGCCCCAGCATTTT.

With respect to this clonotype: Compared with germline, one end of the junction differs, possibly owing to a read error. V gene TRBV6-2 or TRBV6-3 combines with J gene TRBJ2-1, with D unresolved. CDR3 length: 16 amino acids. Germline V CDR1 and CDR2: MNHEY, SVGEGT. CDR3 residues: CVSSYSPRISYNEQFF. CDR3 bases: TGTGTCAGCAGTTACTCGCCACGTATCTCCTACAATGAGCAGTTCTTC.

This clonotype has a count of ten or more. The chain combines TRBV10-3 with TRBJ2-3, with D unclear. Germline values: CDR1 ENHRY, CDR2 SYGVKD. The CDR3 consists of 15 residues. The V end was cut by 5 bases, the J end by 0 bases, with 12 bases between. CDR3 DNA sequence: TGTGCCATCAGTCGGCAGGATGTTAGCACAGATACGCAGTATTTT. Protein sequence: CAISRQDVSTDTQYF.